The count of the clone carrying this TCR beta chain is one. The antigen is unknown. This record comes from a study of long-term antiretroviral therapy in people with HIV. Broader study findings: Blood specimens, gathered between about 2003 and 2018, were possibly obtained under older ART regimens.

With survey level as its setting, the immunoSEQ assay was v3.0. Profiled with immunoSEQ multiplex PCR; TCRdb holds only in-frame clones, not every one. The sample consists of about 48,000 clones, around four fifths of them appearing once. The starting material was unsorted PBMCs, obtained 0.8 years after starting antiretroviral therapy. The TCR comes from a young woman with HIV.

The CDR3 bases are TGTGCCAGCAGCTCAGGGGGCCAAGAGACCCAGTACTTC. It specifies CASSSGGQETQYF. V usage is TRBV7-9 and J usage is TRBJ2-5; TRBD1 aligns across 7 bases. V lost 4 bases and J lost 1; bases outside the gene matches: 0. Looked up from germline, CDR1 is SEHNR and CDR2 is FQNEAQ (reference sequence). The CDR3 has 13 residues.